This TCR beta chain derives from a study of beta chain features in type 1 diabetes. Study-level results: Junctions at VDJ sites from type 1 diabetes patients had fewer insertions and more deletions. TCRB CDR3s were moderately but significantly shorter in Type 1 diabetes patients in all four CD4+ subsets.

A remark on this clone: As yet, its antigen is unknown. This specimen includes other DNA sequences encoding the same CDR3.

A heparinised blood draw that averaged about 110 mL was obtained once from each donor. Central memory, naive, regulatory and stem cell-like memory CD4+ cells were sorted by CD45RO/CCR7/CD25/CD127/CD95/CD27. Purity (above 98%) was reached by all sorted populations. The isolated RNA, all of it, was reverse transcribed, so expressed TCRB transcripts were what got sequenced. The assay was immunoSEQ multiplex PCR, and TCRdb's table has in-frame clones only and misses some. The sample has some 70,000 clones, about 50% seen once. Input material: central memory CD4+ T cells from blood. This receptor was obtained from a man aged 25-40 years with type 1 diabetes.

CDR3 loop: CASSLAGNTEAFF. The CDR3 nucleotides read TGCGCCAGCAGCCTCGCGGGTAACACTGAAGCTTTCTTT. The V gene is TRBV5-1, the J gene TRBJ1-1; D is ambiguous. Deletions cut 4 bases from V and 2 bases from J, with 9 bases between. The CDR3 has 13 amino acids. Germline CDR1 and CDR2: SGHRS and YFSETQ.